One and the same sample provided the 11 T cell receptor beta chains below, sequenced in a study of beta chain features in type 1 diabetes. Every bit of the isolated RNA underwent reverse transcription, so sequencing read expressed TCRB transcripts. Profiled with immunoSEQ multiplex PCR; TCRdb holds only in-frame clones, not every one. This table has roughly 370,000 clones, approximately 13% appearing once. Sequences were obtained from naive CD4+ T cells from blood. Receptors were obtained from a man between 25 and 39 years old in good health.

The chain has TRBV19 and TRBJ2-5; 8 nucleotides agree with TRBD2. The V and J ends lost 5 bases and 5 bases, in that order; junction bases with no gene match: 7. The CDR3 covers 14 residues. Germline CDR1 LNHDA, CDR2 SQIVND (reference sequence). The CDR3 DNA follows: TGTGCCAGTAGTCCGGGACTAGTGTGGGAGACCCAGTACTTC. Translating gives CASSPGLVWETQYF.

The sample holds a few counts of this clone. CDR3 nucleotide sequence: TGCAGCGAACGAACAGGGGGGACTGAAGCTTTCTTT. This gives the protein CSERTGGTEAFF. The rearrangement links TRBV29-1 to TRBJ1-1; 8 nucleotides align to TRBD1. Germline assignment: CDR1 SQVTM and CDR2 ANQGSEA. V shed 7 bases, J shed 5 bases, and the junction held 6 bases outside the gene matches. This CDR3 contains 12 residues. Filled out from reference TRBV29-1 and TRBJ1-1, the complete variable domain reads SAVISQKPSRDICQRGTSLTIQCQVDSQVTMMFWYRQQPGQSLTLIATANQGSEATYESGFVIDKFPISRPNLTFSTLTVSNMSPEDSSIYLCSERTGGTEAFFGQGTRLTVV.

This chain links TRBV7-9 with TRBJ2-3; D ambiguous. Per germline, CDR1 SEHNR and CDR2 FQNEAQ (reference sequence). V was clipped by 1 base and J by 1 base, with 6 bases between them. CDR3 length: 14 amino acids. The CDR3 protein is CASSLVQGTDTQYF. The CDR3 coding sequence is TGTGCCAGCAGCTTAGTCCAGGGCACAGATACGCAGTATTTT.

This clone was detected only a few times. The chain links TRBV7-2 to TRBJ2-3; D is possibly TRBD2 (6 bases). V gave up 3 bases and J gave up 7 bases, with 20 bases separating them. This CDR3 region has 16 residues. Germline CDR1 and CDR2: SGHTA and FQGNSA. The CDR3 here is CASSFRDSYRVNTQYF. The CDR3 DNA follows: TGTGCCAGCAGCTTCCGGGACTCCTACCGGGTCAATACGCAGTATTTT.

This clone was detected only a few times. The chain recombines TRBV7-2 with TRBJ2-1, with 10 bases lining up with TRBD2. The CDR3 consists of 15 residues. V was pared by 5 bases and J by 6 bases, with 7 bases of the junction left unmatched. Per germline, CDR1 SGHTA and CDR2 FQGNSA. The CDR3 bases are TGTGCCAGCAGCCTCGCCGGGACTAGCGTCAATGAGCAGTTCTTC. Amino acids: CASSLAGTSVNEQFF. Using reference TRBV7-2 and TRBJ2-1 for the parts outside the CDR3, the full variable domain is GAGVSQSPSNKVTEKGKDVELRCDPISGHTALYWYRQSLGQGLEFLIYFQGNSAPDKSGLPSDRFSAERTGGSVSTLTIQRTQQEDSAVYLCASSLAGTSVNEQFFGPGTRLTVL.

This clone was counted only a few times. The identical CDR3 is also encoded by other nucleotide sequences in the sample. V is TRBV4-3 and J is TRBJ1-3, with 7 bases that match TRBD1. The V gene's germline CDR1 is LGHNA and CDR2 YSLEER. Losses at the gene ends were 5 bases for V and 2 bases for J; bases not matched to a gene: 3. The length of the CDR3 is 14 residues. This chain's CDR3 is CASSRQGAGNTIYF. DNA for the CDR3: TGCGCCAGCAGCAGACAGGGCGCTGGAAACACCATATATTTT.

This chain joins TRBV6-5 and TRBJ2-3, with a possible D match to TRBD2 (6 bases). This CDR3 spans 15 amino acids. V lost 2 bases and J lost 2, with 11 bases in between. Germline V gene data show CDR1 as MNHEY and CDR2 as SVGAGI. Here the CDR3 DNA reads TGTGCCAGCAGTTACGAGGGCGGGGTCACAGATACGCAGTATTTT. It specifies CASSYEGGVTDTQYF.

A few counts support this clone. The V and J genes are TRBV5-6 and TRBJ2-2; 7 bases match TRBD1. J was trimmed by 0 bases and V by 2 bases; bases with no gene match: 4. CDR1 is SGHDT and CDR2 is YYEEEE in the germline V gene. The CDR3 totals 16 residues. DNA for the CDR3: TGTGCCAGCAGCTTATTGGGGACAGCGAACACCGGGGAGCTGTTTTTT. Translated: CASSLLGTANTGELFF.

The chain has TRBV10-1 and TRBJ2-7; 10 bases fit TRBD2. Germline V gene sequence: CDR1 WNHNN, CDR2 SYGVQD (reference sequence). The V gene end was trimmed by 8 bases and the J gene end by 3 bases; junction bases not matched to a gene: 4. This CDR3 is 13 amino acids long. The CDR3 DNA sequence: TGCGCCAGCCTGGTAGCGGGAGGCTACGAGCAGTACGTC. Translation gives CASLVAGGYEQYV.

The sample holds a few counts of this clone. CDR3 amino acids: CASSLSGPEETQYF. The CDR3 bases are TGTGCCAGCAGCTTATCAGGGCCGGAAGAGACCCAGTACTTC. The rearrangement uses TRBV11-1 and TRBJ2-5, with a tentative D call TRBD1 (5 bases). The V end was cut by 2 bases, the J end by 3 bases, with 10 bases between. The V gene's germline CDR1 is SGHAT and CDR2 FQDESV (reference sequence). The CDR3 is 14 amino acids.

With respect to this clone: Mismatch with germline at one junction end may stem from a read error. This chain links TRBV7-7 with TRBJ2-1; D may be TRBD2 (5 bases). The CDR3 sequence is 14 residues long. The germline V gene has CDR1 SSHAT and CDR2 FNYEAQ (reference sequence). The chain's CDR3 is CASSQSGRNNEQFF. DNA for the CDR3: TGTGCTAGCAGCCAAAGCGGACGAAACAATGAGCAGTTCTTC.